Listed below are T cell receptor beta chains from one sample, sequenced in a study of CD8 T cells in ankylosing spondylitis. TCRdb called the 5' RACE reads again in MiXCR, with one record for every CDR3 protein. The sample holds 200,000 to 300,000 distinct CDR3 sequences; 8% to 11% are singletons and the top ten take about 3%. The sequenced sample was blood, either unsorted or a sorted T cell fraction (not recorded which). Source of these receptors: a male donor with ankylosing spondylitis or in good health (not recorded which). The CDR3 runs from the conserved cysteine through the conserved F or W. The order of the fields is V gene, D gene, clone size, J gene, CDR3 protein, CDR3 DNA. A D gene is named only where the DNA matches it firmly. The size field is filled for only some rows; it gives once, few, many or a size class.

TRBV18	NA	many	TRBJ2-5	CASSLSGETQYF	TGTGCCAGCTCGCTCAGTGGGGAGACCCAGTACTTC
TRBV5-1	TRBD2	many	TRBJ2-7	CASSPYGLAGGTPPEQYF	TGCGCCAGCAGCCCATATGGACTAGCGGGAGGGACCCCCCCCGAGCAGTACTTC
TRBV5-1	TRBD2	few	TRBJ2-3	CASSLLGRDSSTDTQYF	TGCGCCAGCAGCTTGCTAGGGAGGGACTCGAGCACAGATACGCAGTATTTT
TRBV3-1	TRBD1	few	TRBJ1-5	CASSPTGINQPQHF	TGTGCCAGCAGCCCGACAGGGATCAATCAGCCCCAGCATTTT
TRBV7-9	NA	many	TRBJ1-1	CASSFTVNTEAFF	TGTGCCAGCAGCTTTACAGTGAACACTGAAGCTTTCTTT
TRBV10-3	NA	many	TRBJ1-1	CAISALGGDTEAFF	TGTGCCATCAGTGCCCTTGGTGGGGACACTGAAGCTTTCTTT
TRBV7-2	NA	many	TRBJ1-1	CASSLTGAGTEAFF	TGTGCCAGCAGCTTAACCGGGGCTGGCACTGAAGCTTTCTTT
TRBV3-1	NA	many	TRBJ1-4	CASSQRPGSSGEKLFF	TGTGCCAGCAGCCAAAGGCCGGGATCCTCGGGGGAAAAACTGTTTTTT
TRBV7-2	NA	NA	TRBJ1-1	CASSGRRDTRRGTEAFF	TGTGCCAGCAGCGGTAGACGGGACACCCGACGGGGCACTGAAGCTTTCTTT
TRBV29-1	NA	many	TRBJ1-2	CSVEGTSGGYTF	TGCAGCGTTGAGGGGACCTCTGGGGGCTACACCTTC
TRBV20-1	NA	many	TRBJ2-7	CSARDPLDSSSYEQYF	TGCAGTGCTAGAGACCCCCTCGACAGTAGCTCCTACGAGCAGTACTTC
TRBV30	TRBD1	many	TRBJ1-5	CAWGTANNQPQHF	TGTGCCTGGGGGACAGCGAACAATCAGCCCCAGCATTTT
TRBV30	NA	NA	TRBJ1-5	CAWRGTEGGDQPQHF	TGTGCCTGGAGAGGGACGGAAGGGGGTGATCAGCCCCAGCATTTT
TRBV9	NA	many	TRBJ2-3	CASSVAGTTDTQYF	TGTGCCAGCAGCGTGGCGGGGACCACAGATACGCAGTATTTT
TRBV7-2	NA	many	TRBJ2-7	CASSLVGQSSYEQYF	TGTGCCAGCAGCTTAGTGGGACAAAGCTCCTACGAGCAGTACTTC
TRBV5-1	TRBD1	many	TRBJ2-3	CASSSWTGGTDTQYF	TGCGCCAGCAGCTCCTGGACAGGGGGCACAGATACGCAGTATTTT
TRBV7-8	NA	many	TRBJ1-2	CASSLALGRENYGYTF	TGTGCCAGCAGCTTAGCGTTGGGCAGGGAGAACTATGGCTACACCTTC
TRBV5-1	NA	few	TRBJ1-1	CASSSSQGNTEAFF	TGCGCCAGCAGCTCGTCTCAGGGGAACACTGAAGCTTTCTTT
TRBV20-1	TRBD2	many	TRBJ2-5	CSASLSGGNQETQYF	TGCAGTGCTAGTTTGAGCGGGGGGAACCAAGAGACCCAGTACTTC
TRBV28	NA	NA	TRBJ2-5	CASSLSLDRQETQYF	TGTGCCAGCAGTTTATCCCTTGACAGGCAAGAGACCCAGTACTTC
TRBV9	NA	many	TRBJ2-3	CASSITSTDTQYF	TGTGCCAGCAGTATAACGAGCACAGATACGCAGTATTTT
TRBV5-1	NA	NA	TRBJ2-1	CASSTALSSYNEQFF	TGCGCCAGCAGCACCGCTTTGAGCTCCTACAATGAGCAGTTCTTC
TRBV5-5	TRBD2	NA	TRBJ2-3	CASSWGGVHTDTQYF	TGTGCCAGCAGCTGGGGGGGGGTGCACACAGATACGCAGTATTTT
TRBV5-1	TRBD1	many	TRBJ2-7	CASSGGTGYEQYF	TGCGCCAGCAGCGGGGGGACAGGCTACGAGCAGTACTTC
TRBV7-9	NA	NA	TRBJ1-5	CASGSKGTQHF	TGTGCCAGTGGATCGAAAGGGACCCAGCATTTT
TRBV10-3	TRBD1	many	TRBJ1-1	CAIRGGQGDTEAFF	TGTGCCATCAGGGGGGGACAGGGAGACACTGAAGCTTTCTTT
TRBV10-1	TRBD1	many	TRBJ1-5	CASSDEAGGPNQPQHF	TGCGCCAGCAGTGACGAGGCAGGGGGCCCCAATCAGCCCCAGCATTTT
TRBV6-1	NA	NA	TRBJ1-1	CASSEARPPRLEAFF	TGTGCCAGCAGTGAAGCGCGACCTCCGAGGCTTGAAGCTTTCTTT
TRBV30	NA	NA	TRBJ1-5	CAWSVFEQPQHF	TGTGCCTGGAGTGTATTTGAGCAGCCCCAGCATTTT
TRBV10-1	NA	NA	TRBJ2-7	CASSESTFDEQYF	TGCGCCAGCAGTGAGTCGACTTTCGACGAGCAGTACTTC
TRBV7-9	NA	few	TRBJ2-3	CAIGRETDTQYF	TGTGCCATAGGACGGGAAACAGATACGCAGTATTTT
TRBV3-1	NA	NA	TRBJ1-2	CASSQEQGYGYTF	TGTGCCAGCAGCCAAGAACAGGGATATGGCTACACCTTC
TRBV11-2	TRBD2	NA	TRBJ2-1	CASSFSASGMRNEQFF	TGTGCCAGCAGCTTCTCGGCTAGCGGGATGCGGAATGAGCAGTTCTTC
TRBV20-1	TRBD2	once	TRBJ2-1	CSAKLAGDLSYNEQFF	TGCAGTGCTAAACTAGCGGGAGACCTCTCCTACAATGAGCAGTTCTTC
TRBV20-1	TRBD2	NA	TRBJ2-3	CSARRLAGGTDTQYF	TGCAGTGCTAGGCGACTAGCGGGGGGCACAGATACGCAGTATTTT
TRBV9	TRBD2	many	TRBJ2-5	CASSARGSQETQYF	TGTGCCAGCAGCGCTCGCGGGAGTCAAGAGACCCAGTACTTC
TRBV15	TRBD1	many	TRBJ1-5	CATSSRTGGQPQHF	TGTGCCACCAGCAGCCGGACAGGGGGCCAGCCCCAGCATTTT
TRBV5-1	NA	many	TRBJ2-7	CASSLKRTPYEQYF	TGCGCCAGCAGCTTGAAGCGGACGCCGTACGAGCAGTACTTC
TRBV7-2	TRBD2	many	TRBJ2-7	CASSPFDRLAGSYEQYF	TGTGCCAGCAGCCCCTTCGACCGACTAGCGGGATCCTACGAGCAGTACTTC
TRBV20-1	TRBD1	many	TRBJ1-5	CSAWGQEGYGNQPQHF	TGCAGTGCTTGGGGACAGGAGGGTTATGGCAATCAGCCCCAGCATTTT
TRBV15	TRBD2	many	TRBJ2-1	CATLTSGIAGGEQFF	TGTGCCACCCTTACTAGCGGGATAGCGGGCGGGGAGCAGTTCTTC
TRBV3-1	NA	many	TRBJ2-1	CASRGSVNEQFF	TGTGCCAGCAGGGGCTCAGTCAATGAGCAGTTCTTC
TRBV25-1	NA	many	TRBJ1-1	CASSELGDFVTEAFF	TGTGCCAGCAGTGAATTAGGAGACTTTGTCACTGAAGCTTTCTTT
TRBV6-6	TRBD1	many	TRBJ1-4	CASSHDRGRLFF	TGTGCCAGCAGTCATGACAGGGGCCGACTGTTTTTT
TRBV15	NA	many	TRBJ2-5	CATSNLGQETQYF	TGTGCCACCAGCAACCTAGGGCAAGAGACCCAGTACTTC
TRBV6-6	NA	few	TRBJ2-5	CASGQAQGTQYF	TGTGCCAGCGGCCAGGCCCAGGGGACCCAGTACTTC
TRBV29-1	NA	many	TRBJ2-1	CSASLVHNEQFF	TGCAGTGCCAGTCTCGTTCACAATGAGCAGTTCTTC
TRBV12-3/TRBV12-4	NA	many	TRBJ2-2	CASSFMVTRELFF	TGTGCCAGCAGTTTCATGGTAACACGGGAGCTGTTTTTT
TRBV4-1	NA	many	TRBJ2-3	CASSQVLAPDTQYF	TGCGCCAGCAGCCAAGTCCTAGCCCCGGATACGCAGTATTTT